Listed below are T cell receptor beta chains from one sample, sequenced in a study of glioma-infiltrating T cells. From the multiplex PCR reads, TCRdb called clonotypes with MiXCR, one entry per CDR3 protein. There are 93,000 or so distinct CDR3 sequences in the sample; under 30% occur only once, and 44% lies in the top ten. The sample was glioma tissue, nonneoplastic brain tissue, or PBMCs (not recorded which). These receptors all stem from a human donor with low-grade glioma or glioblastoma, undergoing nonglioma brain surgery, or in good health (not recorded which). Each CDR3 is given with its conserved first and last residue. Fields, in order: J gene, V gene, CDR3 protein.

J: TRBJ2-7
V: TRBV2
CDR3: CASSRTGGNGEQYF

J: TRBJ2-1
V: TRBV7-9
CDR3: CASSPTGDRNEQFF

J: TRBJ2-3
V: TRBV29-1
CDR3: CSVGRRATDTQYF

J: TRBJ1-1
V: TRBV6-1
CDR3: CASSESRDRDTEAFF

J: TRBJ1-3
V: TRBV6-1
CDR3: CASSEVGADTIYF

J: TRBJ1-1
V: TRBV6-2/TRBV6-3
CDR3: CASSLAQGGTEAFF

J: TRBJ2-7
V: TRBV20-1
CDR3: CSARVGHPTYEQYF

J: TRBJ2-7
V: TRBV20-1
CDR3: CSASPGQHYEQYF

J: TRBJ2-3
V: TRBV20-1
CDR3: CSARLPAGTDTPYF

J: TRBJ1-4
V: TRBV7-9
CDR3: CASSLGVTNEKLFF

J: TRBJ2-5
V: TRBV20-1
CDR3: CSAWGQETQYF

J: TRBJ2-1
V: TRBV4-1
CDR3: CASSQDYDYNEQFF

J: TRBJ2-1
V: TRBV7-8
CDR3: CASSRVRGSYNEQFF

J: TRBJ1-1
V: TRBV7-2
CDR3: CGTGSTEAFF

J: TRBJ2-3
V: TRBV7-9
CDR3: CASRPHLRTGSTDTQYF

J: TRBJ2-3
V: TRBV12-3/TRBV12-4
CDR3: CASSLAGVTDTQYF

J: TRBJ2-7
V: TRBV11-2
CDR3: CASSFLQGDYEQYF

J: TRBJ1-1
V: TRBV27
CDR3: CASSPRQGITEAFF

J: TRBJ2-7
V: TRBV4-3
CDR3: CASSQSPRDGSYEQYF

J: TRBJ1-6
V: TRBV2
CDR3: CASALTRNSPLHF

J: TRBJ1-1
V: TRBV10-3
CDR3: CAIRTEQNTEAFF

J: TRBJ1-5
V: TRBV13
CDR3: CASSSRLSNQPQHF

J: TRBJ1-2
V: TRBV19
CDR3: CATAWQTDYGCTF

J: TRBJ1-5
V: TRBV28
CDR3: CASSEPQHF

J: TRBJ1-1
V: TRBV2
CDR3: CASRSFTSMNTEAFF

J: TRBJ2-5
V: TRBV6-1
CDR3: CASRQQGF

J: TRBJ1-6
V: TRBV3-1
CDR3: CANSPASQNNSPLHF

J: TRBJ2-5
V: TRBV4-2
CDR3: CASSQAQRGDQETQYF